This T cell receptor beta chain was found in a study of Tregs in tolerant kidney transplant recipients. Assay: immunoSEQ multiplex PCR; the TCRdb copy retains only in-frame clones and omits some. Of approximately 260,000 clones listed, about 86% are singletons. General study findings and limits: Biological reproducibility was not directly addressed, but technical replication error appeared minimal.

As to this clone: Its specificity is not known.

The germline V gene has CDR1 LNHDA and CDR2 SQIVND (reference sequence). The length of the CDR3 is 16 residues. Trimming took 4 bases from V and 7 from J; bases not matched to a gene: 5. The source material was CD4+ T cells from blood. The chain uses TRBV19 and TRBJ2-2, with 14 bases fitting TRBD2. The sequence was obtained from a human donor in good health. The CDR3 loop reads CASSTGTSGSYGELFF. The CDR3 nucleotides are TGTGCCAGTAGTACCGGGACTAGCGGGAGTTACGGGGAGCTGTTTTTT. Drawing the rest from reference TRBV19 and TRBJ2-2, the complete variable domain is DGGITQSPKYLFRKEGQNVTLSCEQNLNHDAMYWYRQDPGQGLRLIYYSQIVNDFQKGDIAEGYSVSREKKESFPLTVTSAQKNPTAFYLCASSTGTSGSYGELFFGEGSRLTVL.